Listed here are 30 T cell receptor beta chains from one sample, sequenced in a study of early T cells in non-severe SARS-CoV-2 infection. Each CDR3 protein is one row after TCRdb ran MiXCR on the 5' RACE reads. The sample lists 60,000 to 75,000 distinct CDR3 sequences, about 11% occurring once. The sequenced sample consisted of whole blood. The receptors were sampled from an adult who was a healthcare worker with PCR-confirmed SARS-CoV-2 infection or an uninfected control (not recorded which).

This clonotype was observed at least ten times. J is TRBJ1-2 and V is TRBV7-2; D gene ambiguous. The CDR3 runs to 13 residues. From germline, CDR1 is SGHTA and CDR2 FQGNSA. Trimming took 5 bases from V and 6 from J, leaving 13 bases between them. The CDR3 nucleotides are TGTGCCAGCAGCCCGGACCTGGAGAATGGCTACACCTTC. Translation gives CASSPDLENGYTF.

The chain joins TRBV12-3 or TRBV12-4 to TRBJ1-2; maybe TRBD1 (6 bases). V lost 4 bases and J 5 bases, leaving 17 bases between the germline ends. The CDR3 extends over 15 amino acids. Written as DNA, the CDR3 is TGTGCCAGCAGTTCCCCCAGGGGTTCTTGGTATGGCTACACCTTC. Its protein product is CASSSPRGSWYGYTF.

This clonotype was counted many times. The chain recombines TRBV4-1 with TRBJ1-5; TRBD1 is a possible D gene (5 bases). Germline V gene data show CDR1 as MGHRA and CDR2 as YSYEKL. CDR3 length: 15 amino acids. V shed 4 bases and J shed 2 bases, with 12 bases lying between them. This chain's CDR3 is CASSPSRERNQPQHF. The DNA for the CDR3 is TGCGCCAGCAGCCCAAGCAGGGAGCGCAATCAGCCCCAGCATTTT.

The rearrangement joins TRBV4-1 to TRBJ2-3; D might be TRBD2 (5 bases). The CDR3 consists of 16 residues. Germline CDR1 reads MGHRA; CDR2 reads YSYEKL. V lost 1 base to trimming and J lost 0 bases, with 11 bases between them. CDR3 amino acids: CASSQGLQISTDTQYF. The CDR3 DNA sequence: TGCGCCAGCAGCCAAGGACTACAAATTAGCACAGATACGCAGTATTTT.

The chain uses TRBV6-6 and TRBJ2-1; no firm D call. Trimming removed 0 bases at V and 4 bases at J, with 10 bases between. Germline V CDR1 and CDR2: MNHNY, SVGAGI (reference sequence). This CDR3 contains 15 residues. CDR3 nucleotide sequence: TGTGCCAGCAGTTACTCCAGCGCGGATTACAATGAGCAGTTCTTC. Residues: CASSYSSADYNEQFF.

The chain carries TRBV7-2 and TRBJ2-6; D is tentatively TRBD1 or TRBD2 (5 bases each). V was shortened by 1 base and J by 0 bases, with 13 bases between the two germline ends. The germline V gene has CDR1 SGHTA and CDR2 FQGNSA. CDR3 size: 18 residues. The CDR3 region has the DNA TGTGCCAGCAGCTTAGGTGTTGGGGGTGGCTCTGGGGCCAACGTCCTGACTTTC. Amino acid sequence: CASSLGVGGGSGANVLTF.

Written as DNA, the CDR3 is TGTGCCAGCAGTCTTTTGGGCGGGAACACTGAAGCTTTCTTT. It is translated as CASSLLGGNTEAFF. V gene TRBV7-3 combines with J gene TRBJ1-1, with D unresolved. The CDR3 sequence is 14 residues long. From germline, CDR1 is SGHTA and CDR2 FQGTGA. V lost 6 bases to trimming and J lost 1 base, with 12 bases between them.

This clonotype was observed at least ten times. The CDR3 loop reads CASSLAAGGSYGYTF. In DNA form, the CDR3 reads TGTGCCAGCAGCTTAGCGGCAGGGGGCAGCTATGGCTACACCTTC. The V call is TRBV7-2, the J call TRBJ1-2; the match to TRBD1 covers 8 bases. The CDR3 contains 15 residues. The germline V gene has CDR1 SGHTA and CDR2 FQGNSA. Trimming removed 0 bases from V and 4 bases from J; junction bases left unmatched: 4.

In nucleotides, the CDR3 is TGTGCCAGCTCACTTGGGTTCTCCTACAATGAGCAGTTCTTC. Protein: CASSLGFSYNEQFF. The rearrangement uses TRBV18 and TRBJ2-1; no reliable D call. The germline V gene encodes CDR1 KGHSH and CDR2 LQKENI. Trimming took off 4 bases at V and 0 bases at J, with 7 bases between the two ends. This CDR3 has 14 residues.

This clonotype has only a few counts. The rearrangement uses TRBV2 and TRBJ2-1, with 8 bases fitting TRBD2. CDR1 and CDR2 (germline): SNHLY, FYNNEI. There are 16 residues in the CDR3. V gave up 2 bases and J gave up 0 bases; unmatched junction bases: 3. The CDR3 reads CASSERGGYSYNEQFF. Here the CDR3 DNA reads TGTGCCAGCAGTGAACGGGGGGGTTACTCCTACAATGAGCAGTTCTTC. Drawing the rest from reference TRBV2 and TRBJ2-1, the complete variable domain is EPEVTQTPSHQVTQMGQEVILRCVPISNHLYFYWYRQILGQKVEFLVSFYNNEISEKSEIFDDQFSVERPDGSNFTLKIRSTKLEDSAMYFCASSERGGYSYNEQFFGPGTRLTVL.

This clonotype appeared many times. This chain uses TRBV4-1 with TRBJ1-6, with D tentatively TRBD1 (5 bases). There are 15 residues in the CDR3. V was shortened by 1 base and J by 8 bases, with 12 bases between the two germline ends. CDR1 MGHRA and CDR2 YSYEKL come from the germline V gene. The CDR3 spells CASSQGGTADSPLHF. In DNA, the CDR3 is TGCGCCAGCAGCCAAGGAGGGACGGCCGATTCACCCCTCCACTTT.

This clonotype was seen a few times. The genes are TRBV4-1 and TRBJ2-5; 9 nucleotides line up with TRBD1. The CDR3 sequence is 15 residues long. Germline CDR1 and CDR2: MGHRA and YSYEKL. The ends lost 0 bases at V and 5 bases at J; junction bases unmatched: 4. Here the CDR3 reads CASSQDGTGLETQYF. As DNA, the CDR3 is TGCGCCAGCAGCCAAGATGGGACAGGGCTGGAGACCCAGTACTTC.

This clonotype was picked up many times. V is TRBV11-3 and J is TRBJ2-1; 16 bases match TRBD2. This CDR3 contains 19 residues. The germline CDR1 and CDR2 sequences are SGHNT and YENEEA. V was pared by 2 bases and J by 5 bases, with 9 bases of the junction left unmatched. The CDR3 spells CASSLTGLAGGPRHNEQFF. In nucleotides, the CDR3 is TGTGCCAGCAGCTTAACGGGACTAGCGGGGGGGCCCCGGCACAATGAGCAGTTCTTC.

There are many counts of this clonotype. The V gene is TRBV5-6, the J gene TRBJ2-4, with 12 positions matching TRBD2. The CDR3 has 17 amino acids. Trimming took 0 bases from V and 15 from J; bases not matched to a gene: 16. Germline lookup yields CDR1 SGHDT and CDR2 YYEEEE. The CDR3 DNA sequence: TGTGCCAGCAGCTTGGGCACACTGCGACTAGCGGGAGTGATTTGGTACTTC. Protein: CASSLGTLRLAGVIWYF.

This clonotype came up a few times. This chain's CDR3 is CSVKLAGSTDTQYF. CDR3 nucleotide sequence: TGCAGTGTCAAACTAGCGGGTAGCACAGATACGCAGTATTTT. The chain uses TRBV20-1 and TRBJ2-3, with 9 nucleotides matching TRBD2. This CDR3 spans 14 amino acids. V trimming: 7 bases; J trimming: 0 bases; junction bases outside the gene matches: 5. The germline gives CDR1 DFQATT, CDR2 SNEGSKA (reference sequence).

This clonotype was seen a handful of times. The CDR3 region is CASSPYRGDNEQFF. Here the CDR3 DNA reads TGTGCCAGCAGCCCCTACAGGGGCGACAATGAGCAGTTCTTC. This chain connects TRBV11-2 to TRBJ2-1; 7 nucleotides line up with TRBD1. The ends lost 5 bases at V and 5 bases at J; junction bases unmatched: 6. This CDR3 is built from 14 residues. Germline V CDR1 and CDR2: SGHAT, FQNNGV.

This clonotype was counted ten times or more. The CDR3 sequence: CASSHVTVDNEQFF. CDR3 nucleotides: TGTGCCAGCAGCCATGTGACAGTTGACAATGAGCAGTTCTTC. The chain carries TRBV3-1 and TRBJ2-1; a possible D gene is TRBD1 (5 bases). Germline CDR1 LGHDT, CDR2 YNNKEL (reference sequence). The CDR3 is made up of 14 amino acids. V was trimmed by 3 bases and J by 5 bases, leaving 11 bases between them.

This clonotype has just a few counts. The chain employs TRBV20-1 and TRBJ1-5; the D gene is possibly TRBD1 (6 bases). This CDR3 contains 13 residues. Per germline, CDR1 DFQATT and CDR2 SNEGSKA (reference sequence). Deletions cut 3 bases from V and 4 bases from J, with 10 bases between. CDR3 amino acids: CSASSDRNQPQHF. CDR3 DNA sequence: TGCAGTGCTAGTTCGGACAGAAATCAGCCCCAGCATTTT.

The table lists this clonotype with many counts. The CDR3 loop is CASSLAGGQGLETQYF. CDR3 bases: TGTGCCAGCAGCTTAGCGGGAGGACAGGGGTTGGAGACCCAGTACTTC. The gene calls are TRBV7-6 and TRBJ2-5, with 9 positions matching TRBD1. The CDR3 sequence is 16 residues long. CDR1 is SGHVS, CDR2 FNYEAQ, per germline. The V segment lost 0 bases and the J segment 5 bases; nucleotides outside the gene matches: 7.

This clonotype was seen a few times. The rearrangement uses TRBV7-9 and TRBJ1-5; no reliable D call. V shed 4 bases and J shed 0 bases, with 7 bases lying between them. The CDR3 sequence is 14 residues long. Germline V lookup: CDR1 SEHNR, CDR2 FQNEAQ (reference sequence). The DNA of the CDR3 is TGTGCCAGCAGCTCGGCCAGTAGCAATCAGCCCCAGCATTTT. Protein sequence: CASSSASSNQPQHF.

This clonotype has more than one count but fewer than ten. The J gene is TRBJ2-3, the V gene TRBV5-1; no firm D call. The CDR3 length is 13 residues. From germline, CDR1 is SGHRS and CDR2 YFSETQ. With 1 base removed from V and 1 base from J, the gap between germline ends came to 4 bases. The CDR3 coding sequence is TGCGCCAGCAGCTTGTCTCGCACAGATACGCAGTATTTT. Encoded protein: CASSLSRTDTQYF. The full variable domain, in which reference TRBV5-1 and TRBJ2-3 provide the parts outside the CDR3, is KAGVTQTPRYLIKTRGQQVTLSCSPISGHRSVSWYQQTPGQGLQFLFEYFSETQRNKGNFPGRFSGRQFSNSRSEMNVSTLELGDSALYLCASSLSRTDTQYFGPGTRLTVL.

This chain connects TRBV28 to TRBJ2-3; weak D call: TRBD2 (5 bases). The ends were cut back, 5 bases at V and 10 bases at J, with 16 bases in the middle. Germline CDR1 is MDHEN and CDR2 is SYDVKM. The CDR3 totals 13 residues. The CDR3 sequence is CASSAPGTGAQYF. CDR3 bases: TGTGCCAGCAGTGCCCCTGGAACCGGGGCGCAGTATTTT.

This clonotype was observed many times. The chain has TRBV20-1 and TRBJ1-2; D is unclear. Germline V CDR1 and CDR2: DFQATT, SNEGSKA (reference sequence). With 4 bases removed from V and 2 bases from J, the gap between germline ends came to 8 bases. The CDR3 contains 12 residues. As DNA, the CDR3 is TGCAGTGCTACACCATTCAACTATGGCTACACCTTC. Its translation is CSATPFNYGYTF.

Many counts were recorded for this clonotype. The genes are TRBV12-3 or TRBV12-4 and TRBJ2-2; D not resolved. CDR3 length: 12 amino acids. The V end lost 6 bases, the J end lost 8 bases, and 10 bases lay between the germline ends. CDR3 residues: CASRPHRGELFF. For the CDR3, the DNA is TGTGCCAGCAGACCACACCGAGGGGAGCTGTTTTTT.

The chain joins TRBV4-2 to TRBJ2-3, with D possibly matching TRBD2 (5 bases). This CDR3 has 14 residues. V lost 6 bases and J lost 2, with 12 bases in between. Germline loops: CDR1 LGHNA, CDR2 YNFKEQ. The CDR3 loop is CASRTSGDTDTQYF. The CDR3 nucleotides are TGTGCCAGCAGGACTTCCGGGGACACAGATACGCAGTATTTT.

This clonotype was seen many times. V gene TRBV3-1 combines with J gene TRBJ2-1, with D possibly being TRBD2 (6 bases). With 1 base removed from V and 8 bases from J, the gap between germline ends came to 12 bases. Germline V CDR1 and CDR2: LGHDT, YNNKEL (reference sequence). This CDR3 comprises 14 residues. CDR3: CASSQVLAADEQFF. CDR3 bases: TGTGCCAGCAGCCAAGTACTAGCAGCTGATGAGCAGTTCTTC.

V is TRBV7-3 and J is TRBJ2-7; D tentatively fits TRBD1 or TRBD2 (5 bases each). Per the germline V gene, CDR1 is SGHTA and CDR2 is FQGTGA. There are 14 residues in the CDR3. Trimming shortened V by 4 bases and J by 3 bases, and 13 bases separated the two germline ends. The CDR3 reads CASSSFGGGYEQYF. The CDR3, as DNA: TGTGCCAGCAGCTCCTTTGGGGGTGGCTACGAGCAGTACTTC.

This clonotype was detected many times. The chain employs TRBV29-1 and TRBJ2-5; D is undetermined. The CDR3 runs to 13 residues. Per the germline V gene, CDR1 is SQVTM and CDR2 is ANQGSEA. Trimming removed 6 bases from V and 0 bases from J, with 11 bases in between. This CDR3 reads CSVLIRNQETQYF. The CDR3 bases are TGCAGCGTCCTAATCAGGAACCAAGAGACCCAGTACTTC.

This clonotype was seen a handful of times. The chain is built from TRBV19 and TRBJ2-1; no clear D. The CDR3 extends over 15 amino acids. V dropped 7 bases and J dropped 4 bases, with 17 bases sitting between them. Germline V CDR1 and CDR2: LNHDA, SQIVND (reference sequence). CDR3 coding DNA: TGTGCCAGTAAGATAACGAAAAACCATTACAATGAGCAGTTCTTC. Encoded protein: CASKITKNHYNEQFF.

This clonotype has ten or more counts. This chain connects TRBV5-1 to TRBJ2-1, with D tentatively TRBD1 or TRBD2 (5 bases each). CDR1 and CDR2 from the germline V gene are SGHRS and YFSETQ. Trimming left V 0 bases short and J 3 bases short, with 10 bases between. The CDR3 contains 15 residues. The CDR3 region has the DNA TGCGCCAGCAGCTTGGAATGGGACGGCTACAATGAGCAGTTCTTC. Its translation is CASSLEWDGYNEQFF. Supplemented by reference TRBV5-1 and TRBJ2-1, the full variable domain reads KAGVTQTPRYLIKTRGQQVTLSCSPISGHRSVSWYQQTPGQGLQFLFEYFSETQRNKGNFPGRFSGRQFSNSRSEMNVSTLELGDSALYLCASSLEWDGYNEQFFGPGTRLTVL.